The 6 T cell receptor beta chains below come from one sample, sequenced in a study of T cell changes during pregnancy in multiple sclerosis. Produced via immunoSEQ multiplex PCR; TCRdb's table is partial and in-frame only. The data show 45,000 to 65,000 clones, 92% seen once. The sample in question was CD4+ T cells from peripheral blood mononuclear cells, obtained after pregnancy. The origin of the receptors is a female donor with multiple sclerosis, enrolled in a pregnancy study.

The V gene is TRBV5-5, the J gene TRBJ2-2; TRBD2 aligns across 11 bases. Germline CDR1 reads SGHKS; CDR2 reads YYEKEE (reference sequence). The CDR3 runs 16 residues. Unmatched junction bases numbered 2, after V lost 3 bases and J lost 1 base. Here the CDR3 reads CASSWGLAENTGELFF. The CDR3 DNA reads TGTGCCAGCAGCTGGGGACTAGCGGAGAACACCGGGGAGCTGTTTTTT.

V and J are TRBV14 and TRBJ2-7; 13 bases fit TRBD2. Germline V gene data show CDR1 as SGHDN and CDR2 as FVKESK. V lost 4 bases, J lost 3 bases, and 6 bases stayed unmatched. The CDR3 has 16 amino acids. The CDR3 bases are TGTGCCAGCAGCCTACGGACTAGCGGGAGCATCTACGAGCAGTACTTC. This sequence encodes CASSLRTSGSIYEQYF.

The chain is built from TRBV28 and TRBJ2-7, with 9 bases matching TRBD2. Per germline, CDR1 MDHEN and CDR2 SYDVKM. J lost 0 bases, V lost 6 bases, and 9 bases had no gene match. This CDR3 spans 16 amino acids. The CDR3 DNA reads TGTGCCAGCAGCTCATTCCTAGCGGGATTCTCCTACGAGCAGTACTTC. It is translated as CASSSFLAGFSYEQYF.

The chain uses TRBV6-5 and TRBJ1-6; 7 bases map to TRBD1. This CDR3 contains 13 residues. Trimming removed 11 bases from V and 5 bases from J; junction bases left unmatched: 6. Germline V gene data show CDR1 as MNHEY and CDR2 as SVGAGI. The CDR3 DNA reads TGTGCCGCCTCGGACAGGAATAATTCACCCCTCCACTTT. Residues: CAASDRNNSPLHF.

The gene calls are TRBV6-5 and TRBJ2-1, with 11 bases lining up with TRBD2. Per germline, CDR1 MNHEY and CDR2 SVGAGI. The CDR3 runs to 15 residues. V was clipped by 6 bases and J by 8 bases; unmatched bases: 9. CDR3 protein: CASSPGTSGRHEQFF. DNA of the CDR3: TGTGCCAGCAGCCCGGGGACTAGCGGTAGACATGAGCAGTTCTTC.

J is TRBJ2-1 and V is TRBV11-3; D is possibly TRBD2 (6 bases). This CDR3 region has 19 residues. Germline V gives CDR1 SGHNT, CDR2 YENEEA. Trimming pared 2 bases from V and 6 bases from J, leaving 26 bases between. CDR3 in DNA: TGTGCCAGCAGCTTAATCGGAGAGAGGGCGGGGAGAAACTTCAATGAGCAGTTCTTC. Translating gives CASSLIGERAGRNFNEQFF. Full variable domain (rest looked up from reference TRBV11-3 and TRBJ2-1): EAGVVQSPRYKIIEKKQPVAFWCNPISGHNTLYWYLQNLGQGPELLIRYENEEAVDDSQLPKDRFSAERLKGVDSTLKIQPAELGDSAVYLCASSLIGERAGRNFNEQFFGPGTRLTVL.